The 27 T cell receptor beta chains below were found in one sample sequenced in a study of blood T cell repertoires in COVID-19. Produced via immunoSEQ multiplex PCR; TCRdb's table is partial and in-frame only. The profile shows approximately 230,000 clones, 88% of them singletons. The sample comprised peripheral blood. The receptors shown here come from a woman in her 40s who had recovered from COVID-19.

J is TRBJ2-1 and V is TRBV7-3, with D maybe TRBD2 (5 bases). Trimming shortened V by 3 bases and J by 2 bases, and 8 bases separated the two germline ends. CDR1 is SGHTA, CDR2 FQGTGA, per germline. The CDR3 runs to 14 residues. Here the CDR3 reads CASSFGGTYNEQFF. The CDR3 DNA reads TGTGCCAGCAGCTTCGGAGGAACCTACAATGAGCAGTTCTTC.

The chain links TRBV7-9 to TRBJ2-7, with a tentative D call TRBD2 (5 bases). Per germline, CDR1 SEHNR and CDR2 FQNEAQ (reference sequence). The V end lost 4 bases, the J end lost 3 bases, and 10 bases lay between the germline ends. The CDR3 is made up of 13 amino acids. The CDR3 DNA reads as TGTGCCAGCAGCTCTCCGGGATACTACGAGCAGTACTTC. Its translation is CASSSPGYYEQYF.

The CDR3 nucleotides are TGTGCCAGCAGGAGAGCAGGGGATTCTGGGGCCAACGTCCTGACTTTC. Protein sequence: CASRRAGDSGANVLTF. The genes are TRBV27 and TRBJ2-6; a possible D gene is TRBD1 (6 bases). CDR1 and CDR2 from the germline V gene are MNHEY and SMNVEV (reference sequence). V gave up 6 bases and J gave up 1 base, with 13 bases separating them. CDR3 length equals 16 residues.

CDR3 sequence (DNA): TGTGCCTGGAGCCACAGGGATATTTCACCCCTCCACTTT. This sequence encodes CAWSHRDISPLHF. The chain recombines TRBV30 with TRBJ1-6; tentative D call: TRBD1 (6 bases). CDR1 and CDR2 from the germline V gene are GTSNPN and SVGIG (reference sequence). The CDR3 extends over 13 amino acids. Trimming stripped 3 bases from V and 9 bases from J, with 12 bases between. Looking up the rest from reference TRBV30 and TRBJ1-6 gives the full variable domain: SQTIHQWPATLVQPVGSPLSLECTVEGTSNPNLYWYRQAAGRGLQLLFYSVGIGQISSEVPQNLSASRPQDRQFILSSKKLLLSDSGFYLCAWSHRDISPLHFGNGTRLTVT.

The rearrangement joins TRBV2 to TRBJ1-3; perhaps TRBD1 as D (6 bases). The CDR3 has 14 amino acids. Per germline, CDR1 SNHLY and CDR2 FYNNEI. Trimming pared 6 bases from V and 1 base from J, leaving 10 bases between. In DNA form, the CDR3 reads TGTGCCAGCAGACAACAGGGTTCTGGAAACACCATATATTTT. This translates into CASRQQGSGNTIYF.

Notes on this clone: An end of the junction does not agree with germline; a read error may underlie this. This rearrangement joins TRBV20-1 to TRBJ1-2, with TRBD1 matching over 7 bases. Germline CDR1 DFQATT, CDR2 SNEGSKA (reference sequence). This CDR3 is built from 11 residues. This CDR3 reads CSARGTGPILF. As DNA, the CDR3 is TGCAGTGCTAGAGGGACAGGCCCGATTCTCTTC.

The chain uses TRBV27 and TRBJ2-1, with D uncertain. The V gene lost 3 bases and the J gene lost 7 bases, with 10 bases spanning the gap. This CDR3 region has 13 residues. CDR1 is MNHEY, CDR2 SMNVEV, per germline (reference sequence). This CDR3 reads CASSFSTLNEQFF. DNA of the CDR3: TGTGCCAGCAGTTTTAGCACCCTTAATGAGCAGTTCTTC.

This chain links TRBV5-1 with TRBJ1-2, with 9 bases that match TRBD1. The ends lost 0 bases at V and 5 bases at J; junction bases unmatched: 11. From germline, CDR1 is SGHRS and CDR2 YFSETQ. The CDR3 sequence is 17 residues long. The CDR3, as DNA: TGCGCCAGCAGCTTGGACGGGACAGGGCGCCAGGTATATGGCTACACCTTC. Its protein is CASSLDGTGRQVYGYTF.

CDR3 in DNA: TGTGCCAGCAGCTTGCCGGGCTACGAGCAGTACTTC. Translated: CASSLPGYEQYF. This chain joins TRBV5-4 and TRBJ2-7; D ambiguous. The ends were cut back, 1 base at V and 3 bases at J, with 5 bases in the middle. In germline, CDR1 is SGHNT, CDR2 YYREEE (reference sequence). This CDR3 region has 12 residues.

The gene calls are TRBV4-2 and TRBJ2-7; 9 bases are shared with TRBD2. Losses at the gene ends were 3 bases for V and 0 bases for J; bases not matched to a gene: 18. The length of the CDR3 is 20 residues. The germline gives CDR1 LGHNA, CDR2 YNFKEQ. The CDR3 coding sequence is TGTGCCAGCAGCCATTCGATAGGGGGGTTAGCGGGAGAGAGCTCCTACGAGCAGTACTTC. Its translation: CASSHSIGGLAGESSYEQYF.

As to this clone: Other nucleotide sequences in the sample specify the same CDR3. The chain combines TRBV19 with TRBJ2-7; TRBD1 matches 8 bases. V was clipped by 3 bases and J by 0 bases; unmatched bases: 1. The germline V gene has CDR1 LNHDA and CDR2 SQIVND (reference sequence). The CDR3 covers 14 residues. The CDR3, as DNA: TGTGCCAGTAGTATCGGGACAGGCTCCTACGAGCAGTACTTC. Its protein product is CASSIGTGSYEQYF.

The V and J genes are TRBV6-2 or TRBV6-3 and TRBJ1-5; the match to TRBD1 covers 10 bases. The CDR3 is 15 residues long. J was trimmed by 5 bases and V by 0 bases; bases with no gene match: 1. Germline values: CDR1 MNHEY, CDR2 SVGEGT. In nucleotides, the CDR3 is TGTGCCAGCAGTTACTCGGGGACAGGGGATCAGCCCCAGCATTTT. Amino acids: CASSYSGTGDQPQHF.

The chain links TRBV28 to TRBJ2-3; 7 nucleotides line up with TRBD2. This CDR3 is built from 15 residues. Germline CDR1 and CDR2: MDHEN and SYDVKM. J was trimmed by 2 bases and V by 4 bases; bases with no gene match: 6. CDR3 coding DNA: TGTGCCAGCAGTTACCCAGCGGGGATCACAGATACGCAGTATTTT. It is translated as CASSYPAGITDTQYF.

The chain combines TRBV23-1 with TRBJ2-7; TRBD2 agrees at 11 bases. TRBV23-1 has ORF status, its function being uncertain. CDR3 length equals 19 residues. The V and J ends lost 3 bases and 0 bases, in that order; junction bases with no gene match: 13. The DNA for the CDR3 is TGCGCCAGCAGTCACCCCGGCCTAGCGGGAGGTTTCAGCTCCTACGAGCAGTACTTC. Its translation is CASSHPGLAGGFSSYEQYF.

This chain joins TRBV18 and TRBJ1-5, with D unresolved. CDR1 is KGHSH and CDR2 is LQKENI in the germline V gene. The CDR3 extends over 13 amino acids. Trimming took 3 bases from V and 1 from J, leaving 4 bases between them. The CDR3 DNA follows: TGTGCCAGCTCACCTTTAAGCAATCAGCCCCAGCATTTT. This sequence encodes CASSPLSNQPQHF. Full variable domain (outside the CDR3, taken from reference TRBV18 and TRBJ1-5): NAGVMQNPRHLVRRRGQEARLRCSPMKGHSHVYWYRQLPEEGLKFMVYLQKENIIDESGMPKERFSAEFPKEGPSILRIQQVVRGDSAAYFCASSPLSNQPQHFGDGTRLSIL.

The CDR3 nucleotides read TGTGCCAGCAGCTTAGCCCAGCCCGCGGGACCCTCAAGGCAGTACTTC. The encoded protein is CASSLAQPAGPSRQYF. V and J are TRBV7-2 and TRBJ2-7; D possibly corresponds to TRBD2 (6 bases). The CDR3 totals 16 residues. CDR1 is SGHTA, CDR2 FQGNSA, per germline. V lost 0 bases and J lost 9, with 21 bases in between.

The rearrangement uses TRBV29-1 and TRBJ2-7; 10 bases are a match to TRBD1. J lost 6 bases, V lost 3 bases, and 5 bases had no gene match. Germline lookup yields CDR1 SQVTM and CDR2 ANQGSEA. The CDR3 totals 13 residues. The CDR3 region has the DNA TGCAGCGTTGAGTGGGACAGGGGAAGCGAGCAGTACTTC. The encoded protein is CSVEWDRGSEQYF.

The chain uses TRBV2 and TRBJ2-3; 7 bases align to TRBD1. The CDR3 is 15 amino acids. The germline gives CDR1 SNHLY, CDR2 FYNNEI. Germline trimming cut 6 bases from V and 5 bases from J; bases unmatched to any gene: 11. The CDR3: CASSIDRVAIDTQYF. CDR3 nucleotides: TGTGCCAGCAGCATAGACAGGGTAGCTATAGATACGCAGTATTTT.

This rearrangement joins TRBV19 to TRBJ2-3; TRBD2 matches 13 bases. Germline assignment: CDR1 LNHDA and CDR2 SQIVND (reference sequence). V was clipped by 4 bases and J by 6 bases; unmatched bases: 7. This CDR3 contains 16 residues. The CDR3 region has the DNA TGTGCCAGTAGTAAAGGGACTAGCGGGGTATCGGATACGCAGTATTTT. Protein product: CASSKGTSGVSDTQYF.

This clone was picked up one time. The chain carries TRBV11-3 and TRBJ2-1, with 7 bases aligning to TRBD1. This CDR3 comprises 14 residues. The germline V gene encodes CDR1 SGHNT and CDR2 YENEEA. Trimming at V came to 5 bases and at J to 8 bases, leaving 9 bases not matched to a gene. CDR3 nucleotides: TGTGCCAGCAGCCCGGACAGGCGAGCCCATGAGCAGTTCTTC. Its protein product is CASSPDRRAHEQFF.

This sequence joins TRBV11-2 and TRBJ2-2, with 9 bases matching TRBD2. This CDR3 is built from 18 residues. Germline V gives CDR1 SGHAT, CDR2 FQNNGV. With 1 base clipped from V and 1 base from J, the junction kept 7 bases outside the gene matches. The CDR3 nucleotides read TGTGCCAGCAGCTTAGGAACCGCGGGAGGGCTGAACACCGGGGAGCTGTTTTTT. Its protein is CASSLGTAGGLNTGELFF.

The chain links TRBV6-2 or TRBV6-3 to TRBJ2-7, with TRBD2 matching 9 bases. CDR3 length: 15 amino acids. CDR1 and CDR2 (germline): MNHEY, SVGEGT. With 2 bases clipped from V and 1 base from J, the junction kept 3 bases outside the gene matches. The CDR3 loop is CASSYRAGGSYEQYF. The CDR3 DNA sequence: TGTGCCAGCAGTTACCGAGCGGGGGGTTCCTACGAGCAGTACTTC.

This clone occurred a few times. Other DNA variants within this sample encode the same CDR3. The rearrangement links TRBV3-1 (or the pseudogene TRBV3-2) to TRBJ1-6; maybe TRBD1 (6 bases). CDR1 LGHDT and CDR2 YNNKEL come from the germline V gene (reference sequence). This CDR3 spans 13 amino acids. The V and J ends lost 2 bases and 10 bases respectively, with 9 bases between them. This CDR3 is CASSQRGGSPLHF. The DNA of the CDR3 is TGTGCCAGCAGCCAAAGGGGGGGATCACCCCTCCACTTT.

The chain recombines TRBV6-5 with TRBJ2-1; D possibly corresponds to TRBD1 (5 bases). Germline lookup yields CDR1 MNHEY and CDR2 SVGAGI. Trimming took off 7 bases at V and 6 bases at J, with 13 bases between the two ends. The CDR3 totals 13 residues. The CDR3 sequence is CASITDKINEQFF. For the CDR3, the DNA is TGTGCCAGCATTACGGACAAGATCAATGAGCAGTTCTTC.

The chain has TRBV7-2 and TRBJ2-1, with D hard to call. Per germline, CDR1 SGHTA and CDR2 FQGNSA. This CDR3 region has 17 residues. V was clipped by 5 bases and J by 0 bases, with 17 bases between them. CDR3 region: CASSASLGRSSYNEQFF. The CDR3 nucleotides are TGTGCCAGCAGCGCGAGCCTAGGCCGCAGCTCCTACAATGAGCAGTTCTTC.

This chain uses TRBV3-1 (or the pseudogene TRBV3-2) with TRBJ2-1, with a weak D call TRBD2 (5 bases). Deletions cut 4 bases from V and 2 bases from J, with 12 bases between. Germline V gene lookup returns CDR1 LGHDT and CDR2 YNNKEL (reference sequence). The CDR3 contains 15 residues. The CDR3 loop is CASSPWTEAYNEQFF. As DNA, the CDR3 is TGTGCCAGCAGCCCTTGGACTGAGGCCTACAATGAGCAGTTCTTC.

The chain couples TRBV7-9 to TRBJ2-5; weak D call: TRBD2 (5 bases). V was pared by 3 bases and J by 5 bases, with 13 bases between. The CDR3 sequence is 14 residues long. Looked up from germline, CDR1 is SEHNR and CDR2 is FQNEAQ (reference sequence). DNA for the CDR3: TGTGCCAGCAGCTTCACGGGTTCGGGGGAGACCCAGTACTTC. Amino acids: CASSFTGSGETQYF.